These T cell receptor beta chains were read from a single sample in a study of CD8 T cells in ankylosing spondylitis. TCRdb re-derived calls from the 5' RACE reads in MiXCR, one entry per CDR3 protein. The data contain 200,000 to 300,000 distinct CDR3 sequences, over 9.5% of them singletons. The sequencing sample was made of blood, either unsorted or a sorted T cell fraction (not recorded which). These receptor sequences come from a male donor with ankylosing spondylitis or in good health (not recorded which). CDR3s include the opening cysteine and the closing phenylalanine or tryptophan. Each record gives: J gene, V gene, D gene, clone size, CDR3 protein, CDR3 DNA. A D gene is named only where the DNA matches it firmly. Not every row has a clone size; where given, it reads once, few, many or a size class.

J: TRBJ1-1
V: TRBV7-9
D: TRBD1
size: many
CDR3: CASSLGQGALGTEAFF
DNA: TGTGCCAGCAGCTTAGGCCAGGGGGCGCTCGGCACTGAAGCTTTCTTT

J: TRBJ2-4
V: TRBV20-1
D: TRBD1
size: many
CDR3: CSAIQGQGADIQYF
DNA: TGCAGTGCTATCCAGGGACAGGGGGCGGACATTCAGTACTTC

J: TRBJ2-3
V: TRBV20-1
D: -
size: many
CDR3: CSARRQPVDTQYF
DNA: TGCAGTGCTAGAAGACAGCCCGTGGATACGCAGTATTTT

J: TRBJ2-3
V: TRBV6-1
D: TRBD2
size: many
CDR3: CASSLSGAPNTDTQYF
DNA: TGTGCCAGCAGCCTAAGCGGGGCCCCTAACACAGATACGCAGTATTTT

J: TRBJ2-5
V: TRBV27
D: TRBD2
size: many
CDR3: CASRRDSLAATQYF
DNA: TGTGCCAGCCGGAGAGATAGCCTAGCGGCTACCCAGTACTTC

J: TRBJ1-1
V: TRBV4-2
D: -
size: -
CDR3: CASSLFSTLNTEAFF
DNA: TGTGCCAGCAGCCTATTTAGCACGCTGAACACTGAAGCTTTCTTT

J: TRBJ1-4
V: TRBV27
D: TRBD1
size: many
CDR3: CASSHGQGGEKLFF
DNA: TGTGCCAGCAGTCACGGACAGGGGGGGGAAAAACTGTTTTTT

J: TRBJ1-3
V: TRBV6-1
D: -
size: few
CDR3: CASSEVAFGNTIYF
DNA: TGTGCCAGCAGTGAAGTGGCTTTTGGAAACACCATATATTTT

J: TRBJ2-6
V: TRBV12-2
D: -
size: few
CDR3: CASRLSVVGANVLTF
DNA: TGTGCAAGTCGCCTATCCGTCGTTGGGGCCAACGTCCTGACTTTC

J: TRBJ2-1
V: TRBV6-2/TRBV6-3
D: -
size: -
CDR3: CASRLRGLHNEQFF
DNA: TGTGCCAGCAGGCTCCGGGGCCTTCACAATGAGCAGTTCTTC

J: TRBJ2-3
V: TRBV10-1
D: -
size: -
CDR3: CASSETGMNTDTQYF
DNA: TGCGCCAGCAGTGAGACCGGGATGAACACAGATACGCAGTATTTT

J: TRBJ2-5
V: TRBV3-1
D: -
size: many
CDR3: CASSQEEQGETQYF
DNA: TGTGCCAGCAGCCAAGAAGAACAGGGAGAGACCCAGTACTTC